This T cell receptor beta chain was profiled in a study of T cell repertoires in cytomegalovirus infection. The wider study: Public TCR beta signatures were indicative of both CMV infection and a matching HLA type.

TCRdb re-called the reads with MiXCR, one entry per CDR3 protein. The sample holds approximately 500,000 distinct CDR3 sequences, 11% seen once. Findings and caveats of the study: The ex vivo response was dominated by HLA-C-restricted CMV-specific TCR beta clonotypes. Cumulative frequency (of public TCR beta family members) identified carriers of CMV plus the relevant HLA.

The CDR3 covers 13 residues. Germline V gene data show CDR1 as SGHTA and CDR2 as FQGNSA. Trimming removed 5 bases from V and 3 bases from J, with 10 bases in between. This clonotype came up many times. Its antigen is undetermined. The chain employs TRBV7-2 and TRBJ2-5; perhaps TRBD2 as D (5 bases). The TCR originated in a human donor in good health (CMV status not recorded). Some clones in this sample may be carry-over from other donors' samples. Sequencing was carried out using PBMCs. CDR3: CASSQRREETQYF. CDR3 coding DNA: TGTGCCAGCAGCCAGAGGCGGGAAGAGACCCAGTACTTC.